A single sample gave rise to the 23 T cell receptor beta chains below, sequenced in a study of T-cell memory formation after mild COVID-19. TCRdb used MiXCR to reprocess the 5' RACE reads, holding one entry per CDR3 protein. This sample yields 110,000 or so distinct CDR3 sequences, of which about 18% are seen a single time; about 6% belongs to the top ten. Sequenced material: PBMCs or a T cell subset sorted from them (not recorded which). These TCRs come from a man in his late teens or twenties who had mild COVID-19 (a few samples of this study predate the infection). Cell type and time point are not known.

There are a few counts of this clonotype. The V call is TRBV4-3, the J call TRBJ1-2; D possibly corresponds to TRBD1 (5 bases). V gave up 1 base and J gave up 7 bases, with 13 bases separating them. The germline CDR1 and CDR2 sequences are LGHNA and YSLEER. This CDR3 is 14 amino acids long. CDR3 sequence (DNA): TGCGCCAGCAGCCAAGGAACAGGTCCGGGTGGCTACACCTTC. Translating it yields CASSQGTGPGGYTF.

The gene calls are TRBV11-2 and TRBJ1-6; D ambiguous. The V gene lost 3 bases and the J gene lost 11 bases, with 8 bases spanning the gap. From germline, CDR1 is SGHAT and CDR2 FQNNGV. The CDR3 runs to 12 residues. CDR3 sequence (DNA): TGTGCCAGCAGCTTCTCTAGTGCACCCCTCCACTTT. Translation: CASSFSSAPLHF.

The CDR3 spells CSAAVRGQRVETQYF. The CDR3 DNA reads TGCAGTGCCGCGGTCCGGGGCCAAAGGGTGGAGACCCAGTACTTC. This chain connects TRBV20-1 to TRBJ2-5; tentatively, D is TRBD1 or TRBD2 (5 bases each). V lost 6 bases and J lost 5, with 22 bases in between. The CDR3 spans 15 residues. CDR1 is DFQATT and CDR2 is SNEGSKA in the germline V gene (reference sequence).

The gene calls are TRBV5-1 and TRBJ2-2, with TRBD2 as a possible D gene (5 bases). The CDR3 covers 13 residues. With 2 bases removed from V and 4 bases from J, the gap between germline ends came to 6 bases. Germline CDR1 SGHRS, CDR2 YFSETQ. CDR3 region: CASSFGITGELFF. The CDR3 region has the DNA TGCGCCAGCAGCTTCGGGATCACCGGGGAGCTGTTTTTT.

This clonotype showed up just a few times. The genes are TRBV7-2 and TRBJ2-3; TRBD1 might be the D (6 bases). Deletions cut 1 base from V and 5 bases from J, with 7 bases between. This CDR3 has 13 amino acids. Germline V CDR1 and CDR2: SGHTA, FQGNSA. The CDR3 sequence is CASSLGRGDTQYF. The CDR3 coding sequence is TGTGCCAGCAGCTTAGGCAGGGGAGATACGCAGTATTTT.

This clonotype has just a few counts. The rearrangement links TRBV5-1 to TRBJ1-1, with 7 nucleotides matching TRBD1. From germline, CDR1 is SGHRS and CDR2 YFSETQ. Unmatched junction bases numbered 7, after V lost 4 bases and J lost 4 bases. This CDR3 comprises 14 residues. CDR3 protein: CASSAGQVLTEAFF. The CDR3 DNA reads as TGCGCCAGCAGCGCCGGACAGGTTCTCACTGAAGCTTTCTTT.

This chain links TRBV24-1 with TRBJ2-2; weak D call: TRBD1 (5 bases). The length of the CDR3 is 13 residues. The germline V gene encodes CDR1 KGHDR and CDR2 SFDVKD. Trimming stripped 9 bases from V and 1 base from J, with 8 bases between. CDR3 region: CATEGENTGELFF. DNA for the CDR3: TGTGCCACCGAAGGGGAGAACACCGGGGAGCTGTTTTTT.

This clonotype was counted between two and nine times. The chain recombines TRBV7-2 with TRBJ2-1, with D perhaps assigned TRBD1 or TRBD2 (6 bases each). The germline gives CDR1 SGHTA, CDR2 FQGNSA. Deletions cut 6 bases from V and 9 bases from J, with 21 bases between. The CDR3 has 15 residues. This CDR3 reads CASSPGAGRFVEQFF. CDR3 bases: TGTGCCAGCAGTCCGGGGGCCGGAAGGTTCGTTGAGCAGTTCTTC.

The chain joins TRBV7-9 to TRBJ2-2; maybe TRBD1 (6 bases). There are 17 residues in the CDR3. The V gene's germline CDR1 is SEHNR and CDR2 FQNEAQ (reference sequence). V lost 5 bases and J lost 3, with 19 bases in between. For the CDR3, the DNA is TGTGCCAGCAGCCAGGGGACGCCGTTGGGGGACACCGGGGAGCTGTTTTTT. Translated: CASSQGTPLGDTGELFF.

This clonotype was recorded a few times. The chain is built from TRBV5-1 and TRBJ2-3; TRBD1 might be the D (6 bases). The CDR3 totals 13 residues. V lost 1 base to trimming and J lost 6 bases, with 9 bases between them. Looked up from germline, CDR1 is SGHRS and CDR2 is YFSETQ. The CDR3 DNA follows: TGCGCCAGCAGCTTGCCAGGGGAGGATACGCAGTATTTT. This sequence encodes CASSLPGEDTQYF.

A few counts support this clonotype. The chain carries TRBV6-6 and TRBJ1-5; 10 bases match TRBD1. This CDR3 region has 14 residues. Germline CDR1 MNHNY, CDR2 SVGAGI (reference sequence). Trimming cost V 6 bases and J 6 bases; bases outside gene matches: 5. For the CDR3, the DNA is TGTGCCAGCAGAACCTGGGACAGGGGTCAGCCCCAGCATTTT. Protein: CASRTWDRGQPQHF.

The rearrangement links TRBV6-5 to TRBJ1-4; 9 nucleotides line up with TRBD1. This CDR3 has 14 amino acids. With V trimmed by 2 bases and J by 6 bases, 1 base remained unmatched. Germline V gene lookup returns CDR1 MNHEY and CDR2 SVGAGI. The CDR3 here is CASSYGDRDEKLFF. In DNA, the CDR3 is TGTGCCAGCAGTTACGGGGACAGGGATGAAAAACTGTTTTTT.

This clonotype turned up a few times. This chain uses TRBV4-3 with TRBJ2-3, with a tentative D call TRBD1 (5 bases). V was cut by 0 bases and J by 0 bases, with 10 bases left in between. Germline V gene sequence: CDR1 LGHNA, CDR2 YSLEER. The CDR3 covers 16 residues. The DNA of the CDR3 is TGCGCCAGCAGCCAAGAGGGGCTCTCTAGCACAGATACGCAGTATTTT. Protein product: CASSQEGLSSTDTQYF.

This clonotype was seen a handful of times. The V gene is TRBV6-2 or TRBV6-3, the J gene TRBJ1-5, with D possibly being TRBD1 (6 bases). V was trimmed by 10 bases and J by 7 bases, leaving 17 bases between them. This CDR3 comprises 13 residues. Germline assignment: CDR1 MNHEY and CDR2 SVGEGT. CDR3 residues: CATHVGAGQPQHF. CDR3 DNA sequence: TGTGCCACCCATGTGGGGGCGGGACAGCCCCAGCATTTT.

This clonotype appeared many times. The chain employs TRBV27 and TRBJ2-1; D is possibly TRBD1 (6 bases). The germline CDR1 and CDR2 sequences are MNHEY and SMNVEV (reference sequence). The CDR3 totals 12 residues. Trimming removed 8 bases from V and 5 bases from J, with 10 bases in between. CDR3 nucleotide sequence: TGTGCCAGCGCCAGGGGTAACAATGAGCAGTTCTTC. This translates into CASARGNNEQFF.

This clonotype turned up a few times. The chain uses TRBV5-6 and TRBJ2-5; D is perhaps TRBD2 (7 bases). Trimming removed 1 base at V and 2 bases at J, with 18 bases between. Looked up from germline, CDR1 is SGHDT and CDR2 is YYEEEE. This CDR3 is built from 17 residues. The CDR3 DNA sequence: TGTGCCAGCAGCTTGCCCGGGGGGCGGGGTCTACAAGAGACCCAGTACTTC. Translated: CASSLPGGRGLQETQYF.

This chain joins TRBV5-1 and TRBJ2-3, with no clear D. Per the germline V gene, CDR1 is SGHRS and CDR2 is YFSETQ. Trimming cost V 6 bases and J 4 bases, with 18 bases left between them. This CDR3 has 15 residues. CDR3 protein: CASKPGLGSADTQYF. In DNA, the CDR3 is TGCGCCAGCAAGCCAGGCCTGGGAAGCGCAGATACGCAGTATTTT.

V and J are TRBV20-1 and TRBJ1-6; tentative D call: TRBD1 (6 bases). The germline gives CDR1 DFQATT, CDR2 SNEGSKA (reference sequence). V shed 3 bases and J shed 8 bases, with 20 bases lying between them. There are 16 residues in the CDR3. In nucleotides, the CDR3 is TGCAGTGCTAGGGCCAGTCCCGGGACACTAGATTCACCCCTCCACTTT. It yields the protein CSARASPGTLDSPLHF.

The chain links TRBV6-5 to TRBJ2-4, with 13 bases lining up with TRBD2. V lost 9 bases, J lost 7 bases, and 9 bases stayed unmatched. Germline V lookup: CDR1 MNHEY, CDR2 SVGAGI. This CDR3 has 15 residues. This CDR3 is CASTSLAGGRNIQYF. In DNA, the CDR3 is TGTGCCAGTACCTCACTAGCGGGGGGGCGGAACATTCAGTACTTC.

The chain is built from TRBV19 and TRBJ2-4; TRBD2 matches 8 bases. V shed 5 bases, J shed 7 bases, and the junction held 13 bases outside the gene matches. CDR1 LNHDA and CDR2 SQIVND come from the germline V gene (reference sequence). The length of the CDR3 is 16 residues. In nucleotides, the CDR3 is TGTGCCAGTAGTCCCCTCGGTAGCGGGGAGCGGAACATTCAGTACTTC. It encodes CASSPLGSGERNIQYF. The variable domain in full, completed from reference TRBV19 and TRBJ2-4, reads DGGITQSPKYLFRKEGQNVTLSCEQNLNHDAMYWYRQDPGQGLRLIYYSQIVNDFQKGDIAEGYSVSREKKESFPLTVTSAQKNPTAFYLCASSPLGSGERNIQYFGAGTRLSVL.

This clonotype was picked up a small number of times. The J gene is TRBJ2-2, the V gene TRBV11-2; D uncertain. This CDR3 is 13 amino acids long. Per the germline V gene, CDR1 is SGHAT and CDR2 is FQNNGV. The V end was cut by 2 bases, the J end by 6 bases, with 7 bases between. Written as DNA, the CDR3 is TGTGCCAGCAGCTTAACCGTGGCCGGGGAGCTGTTTTTT. Translating it yields CASSLTVAGELFF.

A remark on this clonotype: Its ends do not fully match the called genes, so a read error is possible. The chain couples TRBV4-3 to TRBJ2-5; 7 bases align to TRBD2. The CDR3 covers 16 residues. From germline, CDR1 is LGHNA and CDR2 YSLEER. This CDR3 is CASSQDLREMAATHYF. The DNA for the CDR3 is TGCGCCAGCAGCCAAGATCTGCGGGAGATGGCCGCGACCCATTACTTC.

This clonotype was recorded a few times. This rearrangement joins TRBV30 to TRBJ2-5, with 11 bases fitting TRBD2. The germline V gene encodes CDR1 GTSNPN and CDR2 SVGIG (reference sequence). The length of the CDR3 is 12 residues. Losses at the gene ends were 5 bases for V and 5 bases for J; bases not matched to a gene: 1. The CDR3 loop is CAWVAGGETQYF. CDR3 nucleotide sequence: TGTGCCTGGGTAGCGGGAGGGGAGACCCAGTACTTC.